The rows below give T cell receptor beta chains drawn from one sample of a study of T cell responses to AZD1222 COVID-19 vaccine. TCRdb keeps only in-frame clones here, not all; method: immunoSEQ multiplex PCR. This table holds some 130,000 clones, 70% to 90% found once. Sequences were derived from peripheral blood, sampled on day 0 of AZD1222 vaccination. These receptors originate from an adult in good health. The CDR3 runs from the conserved cysteine through the conserved F or W. Each record gives: CDR3 protein, CDR3 DNA, J gene, D gene, clone size, V gene. A D gene is named only where the DNA matches it firmly. Clone size, where shown, is once, few, many, or a class for clones that have expanded.

CDR3aa: CASGQQNNEKLFF
CDR3nt: TGTGCCAGCGGACAGCAGAATAATGAAAAACTGTTTTTT
j_gene: TRBJ1-4
d_gene: -
abundance: -
v_gene: TRBV6-5

CDR3aa: CASSEWFGRSGTGELFF
CDR3nt: TGTGCCAGCAGTGAATGGTTCGGGCGGTCGGGCACCGGGGAGCTGTTTTTT
j_gene: TRBJ2-2
d_gene: -
abundance: once
v_gene: TRBV25-1

CDR3aa: CASSQLTGTGPLF
CDR3nt: TGTGCCAGCAGCCAACTTACCGGGACAGGGCCTCTCTTT
j_gene: TRBJ1-1
d_gene: TRBD1
abundance: -
v_gene: TRBV3-1/TRBV3-2

CDR3aa: CASSLVSLNTEAFF
CDR3nt: TGTGCCAGCAGCTTAGTCAGTTTGAACACTGAAGCTTTCTTT
j_gene: TRBJ1-1
d_gene: -
abundance: -
v_gene: TRBV11-2

CDR3aa: CASSMLSSNYGYTF
CDR3nt: TGTGCCAGTAGTATGCTATCCTCCAACTATGGCTACACCTTC
j_gene: TRBJ1-2
d_gene: -
abundance: -
v_gene: TRBV19

CDR3aa: CASSSETSEQYF
CDR3nt: TGTGCCAGCAGCTCGGAGACCTCAGAGCAGTACTTC
j_gene: TRBJ2-7
d_gene: -
abundance: -
v_gene: TRBV5-6

CDR3aa: CASDKEGFYNEQFF
CDR3nt: TGTGCCAGCGATAAGGAGGGCTTCTACAATGAGCAGTTCTTC
j_gene: TRBJ2-1
d_gene: -
abundance: -
v_gene: TRBV2

CDR3aa: CASRGLAGGYTQYF
CDR3nt: TGTGCCAGCAGGGGACTAGCGGGAGGTTATACGCAGTATTTT
j_gene: TRBJ2-3
d_gene: TRBD2
abundance: -
v_gene: TRBV6-5

CDR3aa: CASGGYQETQYF
CDR3nt: TGTGCCAGCGGGGGGTACCAAGAGACCCAGTACTTC
j_gene: TRBJ2-5
d_gene: TRBD2
abundance: -
v_gene: TRBV19

CDR3aa: CASSIPGEQYF
CDR3nt: TGTGCCAGCTCCATACCTGGCGAGCAGTACTTC
j_gene: TRBJ2-7
d_gene: -
abundance: -
v_gene: TRBV7-8

CDR3aa: CASSFGRGGYGYTF
CDR3nt: TGTGCCAGCAGCTTTGGCCGGGGGGGCTATGGCTACACCTTC
j_gene: TRBJ1-2
d_gene: -
abundance: -
v_gene: TRBV5-4

CDR3aa: CASSWNMNTEAFF
CDR3nt: TGTGCCAGCAGTTGGAACATGAACACTGAAGCTTTCTTT
j_gene: TRBJ1-1
d_gene: -
abundance: -
v_gene: TRBV6-5

CDR3aa: CASTPGGNYGYTF
CDR3nt: TGTGCCAGCACCCCAGGGGGGAACTATGGCTACACCTTC
j_gene: TRBJ1-2
d_gene: TRBD1
abundance: -
v_gene: TRBV6-6

CDR3aa: CASSTGQGNYGYTF
CDR3nt: TGCGCCAGCAGCACCGGACAGGGAAACTATGGCTACACCTTC
j_gene: TRBJ1-2
d_gene: TRBD1
abundance: -
v_gene: TRBV5-1

CDR3aa: CASSFLLGGQGFYEQYF
CDR3nt: TGTGCCAGCAGTTTCTTACTAGGGGGACAGGGCTTCTACGAGCAGTACTTC
j_gene: TRBJ2-7
d_gene: TRBD1
abundance: -
v_gene: TRBV27

CDR3aa: CSVPPTGGSYNEQFF
CDR3nt: TGCAGCGTGCCCCCGACAGGCGGCTCCTACAATGAGCAGTTCTTC
j_gene: TRBJ2-1
d_gene: -
abundance: -
v_gene: TRBV29-1

CDR3aa: CASSPAGDTQYF
CDR3nt: TGTGCCAGCTCACCCGCTGGAGATACGCAGTATTTT
j_gene: TRBJ2-3
d_gene: -
abundance: -
v_gene: TRBV18

CDR3aa: CAIRDATGYSPLHF
CDR3nt: TGTGCCATCAGGGACGCGACAGGGTATTCACCCCTCCACTTT
j_gene: TRBJ1-6
d_gene: TRBD1
abundance: -
v_gene: TRBV10-3